Presented here are 20 T cell receptor beta chains from one specimen sequenced in a study of neurological immune-mediated disorders (dated by TCRdb to the late 2010s). The sample's time point label, in plain terms: longitudinal time-point 3. Library creation used 5' RACE. Sequencing was performed on an Illumina HiSeq 2500. The raw public data were reprocessed by TCRdb itself: fastp quality trimming at Q25, MiXCR clonotype calling, in-frame beta chains only. CDR3 protein sequences are deduplicated, and each keeps its most common genes and DNA. The sample table lists approximately 80,000 distinct CDR3 sequences, about 4% of them with a count of one. The ten largest clones represent more than 5% of the sample. The sample comprised PBMCs. The receptors here all came from a woman aged 55-75 years with multiple sclerosis.

In its sample, this clonotype was seen many times. The gene calls are TRBV5-1 and TRBJ2-1; no firm D call. CDR1 is SGHRS and CDR2 is YFSETQ in the germline V gene. This CDR3 is 16 amino acids long. V was clipped by 0 bases and J by 2 bases, with 12 bases between them. CDR3 amino acids: CASSLEVAPAYNEQFF. CDR3 bases: TGCGCCAGCAGCTTGGAGGTTGCGCCTGCCTACAATGAGCAGTTCTTC.

This clonotype was recorded many times. The gene calls are TRBV9 and TRBJ2-5; D tentatively reads TRBD1 or TRBD2 (6 bases each). Germline V CDR1 and CDR2: SGDLS, YYNGEE. This CDR3 contains 16 residues. V lost 0 bases to trimming and J lost 5 bases, with 17 bases between them. The CDR3 spells CASSVGGQTGRETQYF. CDR3 bases: TGTGCCAGCAGCGTAGGTGGACAGACGGGGAGGGAGACCCAGTACTTC.

This clonotype was seen ten or more times. The CDR3 coding sequence is TGTGCCACCAGCAGAGATGCCCGGGCCCCCGAGCAGTACTTC. This encodes CATSRDARAPEQYF. The V and J genes are TRBV15 and TRBJ2-7, with D unclear. Trimming shortened V by 0 bases and J by 6 bases, and 12 bases separated the two germline ends. Germline V gene lookup returns CDR1 LNHNV and CDR2 YYDKDF (reference sequence). CDR3 length: 14 residues.

The chain uses TRBV5-6 and TRBJ1-1; no firm D call. Trimming took off 1 base at V and 0 bases at J, with 7 bases between the two ends. The germline gives CDR1 SGHDT, CDR2 YYEEEE. The CDR3 length is 14 residues. The CDR3 sequence: CASSLTDLNTEAFF. The CDR3 DNA is TGTGCCAGCAGCTTGACAGACTTGAACACTGAAGCTTTCTTT.

The table lists this clonotype with many counts. This chain links TRBV7-6 with TRBJ2-7; possible D gene TRBD1, 5 bases. Germline CDR1 reads SGHVS; CDR2 reads FNYEAQ. V was shortened by 5 bases and J by 4 bases, with 21 bases between the two germline ends. This CDR3 contains 16 residues. The CDR3 DNA reads TGTGCCAGCAGCCCCGAAGGGCCAGTAGGGGTTTACGAGCAGTACTTC. It codes for CASSPEGPVGVYEQYF.

This chain uses TRBV12-3 or TRBV12-4 with TRBJ2-7; 9 nucleotides line up with TRBD2. Trimming removed 6 bases from V and 5 bases from J; junction bases left unmatched: 8. This CDR3 comprises 14 residues. The DNA of the CDR3 is TGTGCCAGCAGGAGCGGGGGGAGGTTCGACGAGCAGTACTTC. Translation: CASRSGGRFDEQYF.

This clonotype was seen at least ten times. The J gene is TRBJ2-7, the V gene TRBV29-1; 9 bases are a match to TRBD1. Germline V gene sequence: CDR1 SQVTM, CDR2 ANQGSEA. This CDR3 comprises 15 residues. The V gene end was trimmed by 4 bases and the J gene end by 3 bases; junction bases not matched to a gene: 10. The CDR3: CSVVPGQGLHYEQYF. The CDR3 DNA sequence: TGCAGCGTTGTCCCGGGACAGGGCCTCCACTACGAGCAGTACTTC.

In this sample, this clonotype turned up many times. This rearrangement joins TRBV5-1 to TRBJ1-3; D perhaps matches TRBD1 (6 bases). The germline gives CDR1 SGHRS, CDR2 YFSETQ. The CDR3 extends over 17 amino acids. With 2 bases removed from V and 0 bases from J, the gap between germline ends came to 15 bases. The CDR3, as DNA: TGCGCCAGCAGCTTAGTACCGGGACAAAGCTCTGGAAACACCATATATTTT. Amino acids: CASSLVPGQSSGNTIYF.

This clonotype was counted ten times or more. CDR3 coding DNA: TGTGCCAGCAGTTACTTTGGACTAGCGGGGGGAACTTACAATGAGCAGTTCTTC. This sequence encodes CASSYFGLAGGTYNEQFF. The J gene is TRBJ2-1, the V gene TRBV6-6, with 14 bases lining up with TRBD2. Per the germline V gene, CDR1 is MNHNY and CDR2 is SVGAGI (reference sequence). This CDR3 contains 18 residues. J lost 4 bases, V lost 1 base, and 6 bases had no gene match.

There are many counts of this clonotype. The chain joins TRBV6-5 to TRBJ1-3, with a tentative D call TRBD1 (5 bases). The V end lost 7 bases, the J end lost 0 bases, and 13 bases lay between the germline ends. CDR1 MNHEY and CDR2 SVGAGI come from the germline V gene. The CDR3 length is 15 residues. CDR3 amino acids: CASIPGESSGNTIYF. The CDR3 DNA sequence: TGTGCCAGCATTCCGGGGGAGAGCTCTGGAAACACCATATATTTT.

This clonotype was seen at least ten times. The chain joins TRBV10-2 to TRBJ1-4; 7 bases are shared with TRBD1. The germline gives CDR1 WSHSY, CDR2 SAAADI. Unmatched junction bases numbered 12, after V lost 6 bases and J lost 8 bases. The CDR3 length is 15 residues. The CDR3 loop is CASRERGQVGEKLFF. CDR3 DNA sequence: TGCGCCAGCAGAGAAAGGGGGCAGGTAGGAGAAAAACTGTTTTTT.

This clonotype was seen ten or more times. The rearrangement links TRBV5-1 to TRBJ1-1, with 10 bases lining up with TRBD1. CDR3 size: 16 residues. Per the germline V gene, CDR1 is SGHRS and CDR2 is YFSETQ. Trimming took 4 bases from V and 6 from J; bases not matched to a gene: 12. The CDR3 nucleotides read TGCGCCAGCAGCCCTCTATCGACAGGGGGCCGGGCTGAAGCTTTCTTT. Translating it yields CASSPLSTGGRAEAFF.

As concerns this clonotype: Because the CDR3's place on the DNA is in doubt, the DNA is left out and the CDR3 is given as listed by TCRdb. The CDR3 protein is CASSLVAQGSGELFF. J is TRBJ2-2 and V is TRBV7-8; the listed D gene, TRBD1, was not tested against the DNA. 15 amino acids form the CDR3, both terminal residues included. CDR1 is SGHVS, CDR2 FQNEAQ, per germline.

At least ten counts were recorded for this clonotype. This rearrangement joins TRBV7-6 to TRBJ2-7; possibly TRBD2 for D (6 bases). The V and J ends lost 1 base and 7 bases respectively, with 17 bases between them. The CDR3 has 15 amino acids. Germline V gene sequence: CDR1 SGHVS, CDR2 FNYEAQ. In DNA form, the CDR3 reads TGTGCCAGCAGCTTAGGGGGAGATCTTGGAGGGGAGCAGTACTTC. This codes for CASSLGGDLGGEQYF.

This clonotype was detected many times. The chain links TRBV12-3 or TRBV12-4 to TRBJ2-5; a weak D match, TRBD2 (6 bases). Between the trimmed V and J ends, which lost 7 bases and 2 bases, there was a span of 14 bases. This CDR3 is built from 14 residues. This chain's CDR3 is CASTHWGEQETQYF. CDR3 bases: TGTGCCAGCACCCATTGGGGGGAACAAGAGACCCAGTACTTC.

This clonotype has more than one count but fewer than ten. This chain connects TRBV3-1 to TRBJ2-7; D might be TRBD1 or TRBD2, each matching 6 bases. Trimming stripped 3 bases from V and 4 bases from J, with 13 bases between. Germline CDR1 reads LGHDT; CDR2 reads YNNKEL (reference sequence). This CDR3 comprises 14 residues. The CDR3 is CASSQRGGPYEQYF. CDR3 in DNA: TGTGCCAGCAGCCAGAGAGGGGGGCCTTACGAGCAGTACTTC.

In this sample, this clonotype is medium-sized. This rearrangement joins TRBV5-1 to TRBJ2-5; 8 bases match TRBD2. This CDR3 comprises 14 residues. Per germline, CDR1 SGHRS and CDR2 YFSETQ. The V gene end was trimmed by 4 bases and the J gene end by 5 bases; junction bases not matched to a gene: 7. The chain's CDR3 is CASSPGGTAETQYF. CDR3 DNA: TGCGCCAGCAGCCCGGGGGGGACGGCGGAGACCCAGTACTTC.

At least ten counts were recorded for this clonotype. V gene TRBV29-1 combines with J gene TRBJ2-7; either TRBD1 or TRBD2 may fit D (5 bases each). Trimming took 1 base from V and 3 from J, leaving 13 bases between them. Looked up from germline, CDR1 is SQVTM and CDR2 is ANQGSEA. CDR3 length: 14 residues. DNA of the CDR3: TGCAGCGTTGAAGTCAGAGGGGCCGTCTACGAGCAGTACTTC. Encoded protein: CSVEVRGAVYEQYF.

Ten or more counts support this clonotype. The V gene is TRBV5-8, the J gene TRBJ1-5; no definite D call. Trimming pared 4 bases from V and 4 bases from J, leaving 9 bases between. Looked up from germline, CDR1 is SGHTS and CDR2 is YDEGEE. The CDR3 loop spans 13 amino acids. The CDR3 coding sequence is TGTGCCAGCAGCCCGGCAAGAAATCAGCCCCAGCATTTT. This translates into CASSPARNQPQHF.

For this clonotype: Given a much more abundant clone one base away, this may be a read error. This chain uses TRBV5-1 with TRBJ2-3, with D possibly called TRBD1 or TRBD2 (7 bases each). CDR1 is SGHRS, CDR2 YFSETQ, per germline. Trimming stripped 1 base from V and 0 bases from J, with 9 bases between. CDR3 length: 15 residues. The CDR3 sequence is CASSLQGGSTDTQYF. DNA of the CDR3: TGCGCCAGCAGCTTGCAGGGGGGGAGCACAGATACGCAGTATTTT.